The clone carrying this TCR beta chain was detected once. These data originate in a study of cytomegalovirus exposure and HLA in healthy donors. V was pared by 3 bases and J by 0 bases, with 11 bases between. The CDR3 runs to 16 residues. The V gene's germline CDR1 is WNHNN and CDR2 SYGVQD (reference sequence). Primers: 60 Vbeta forward and 13 Jbeta reverse. Clones were sequenced by immunoSEQ multiplex PCR, and TCRdb holds only the in-frame ones, with some missing. Of some 52,000 clones listed, about 73% are singletons. The origin of this receptor is a man aged 18 to 35 in good health and CMV-seronegative. Material: PBMCs. This chain connects TRBV10-1 to TRBJ2-2; D is possibly TRBD2 (5 bases). The chain's CDR3 is CASSEPRGTNTGELFF. CDR3 DNA: TGCGCCAGCAGTGAACCCCGGGGAACGAACACCGGGGAGCTGTTTTTT.